This T cell receptor (beta chain) derives from a study of spatial heterogeneity in lung cancer. Described time point: sample taken at primary tumor resection. MiXCR, run by TCRdb on the 5' RACE reads, gives a single entry per CDR3 protein. The sample includes 10,000 to 15,000 distinct CDR3 sequences, around 6.1% of them seen just once. CDR1 is WSHSY and CDR2 is SAAADI in the germline V gene. The CDR3 contains 14 residues. V was pared by 4 bases and J by 7 bases, with 16 bases between. Judged by abundance, this clonotype is medium-sized. Its antigen is not identified. Study results and limitations: Counts of expanded alpha and beta TCRs within tumors tracked the tumor nonsynonymous mutation count.

The receptor comes from a female donor with early-stage non-small cell lung cancer. The rearrangement uses TRBV10-2 and TRBJ1-2, with D perhaps matching TRBD1 (5 bases). This specimen consisted of lung tumor tissue, obtained at surgery. CDR3 residues: CASSGSGGVIGYTF. Here the CDR3 DNA reads TGCGCCAGCAGTGGATCGGGGGGGGTGATTGGCTACACCTTC.